This TCR beta chain originates from a study of cytomegalovirus exposure and HLA in healthy donors. PCR employed 60 Vbeta and 13 Jbeta primers. Profiling relied on immunoSEQ multiplex PCR, and the TCRdb table lists in-frame clones only, not all of them. This sample has about 110,000 clones, with over 70% found just once. V was pared by 5 bases and J by 6 bases, with 10 bases between. This CDR3 has 13 residues. From germline, CDR1 is MNHEY and CDR2 SVGAGI. Sequencing was done on a sample of PBMCs. The sequence derives from a male donor in good health and CMV-seropositive. This rearrangement joins TRBV6-5 to TRBJ1-4; D is ambiguous. The CDR3 bases are TGTGCCAGCAGTAATGGGCAGGATGAAAAACTGTTTTTT. Its protein product is CASSNGQDEKLFF.